Listed here are 10 T cell receptor beta chains from one sample, sequenced in a study of shared clonotypes between healthy human individuals. Generated by immunoSEQ multiplex PCR, the TCRdb table keeps only in-frame clones and is missing some. The sample has 2 million to 2.5 million clones, 90% to 96% seen once; the top ten hold roughly 0.13%. The sequencing input was naive CD4+ T cells sorted from blood. The subset was: CD45RA+ positively selected. The receptors stem from a man between 18 and 35 years old in good health.

Concerning this clone itself: This CDR3 is also generated by other DNA sequences in the sample. V gene TRBV10-3 combines with J gene TRBJ1-4, with D hard to call. The CDR3 covers 13 residues. Germline CDR1 reads ENHRY; CDR2 reads SYGVKD. Trimming took 0 bases from V and 8 from J, leaving 7 bases between them. CDR3 in amino acids: CAISESAGEKLFF. As DNA, the CDR3 is TGTGCCATCAGTGAGTCGGCCGGCGAAAAACTGTTTTTT.

J is TRBJ2-3 and V is TRBV27; 9 bases line up with TRBD2. V trimming: 5 bases; J trimming: 0 bases; junction bases outside the gene matches: 12. Germline values: CDR1 MNHEY, CDR2 SMNVEV (reference sequence). This CDR3 comprises 18 residues. As DNA, the CDR3 is TGTGCCAGCAGTCCTACCTCACCCCTAGCGGGGAGCACAGATACGCAGTATTTT. This gives the protein CASSPTSPLAGSTDTQYF.

CDR3 nucleotide sequence: TGCGCCAGCAGCGGGGGGACAGGGGACTCCTACGAGCAGTACTTC. It yields the protein CASSGGTGDSYEQYF. The V call is TRBV5-1, the J call TRBJ2-7; 10 bases agree with TRBD1. There are 15 residues in the CDR3. V lost 4 bases to trimming and J lost 0 bases; unmatched junction nucleotides: 4. Germline-derived CDR1 and CDR2 are SGHRS and YFSETQ.

The V and J genes are TRBV4-3 and TRBJ2-3; a weak D match, TRBD1 (6 bases). The V and J ends lost 0 bases and 0 bases respectively, with 10 bases between them. The CDR3 has 16 amino acids. Germline V gives CDR1 LGHNA, CDR2 YSLEER. Here the CDR3 DNA reads TGCGCCAGCAGCCAAGATTTGGGGGCTAGCACAGATACGCAGTATTTT. Translation: CASSQDLGASTDTQYF.

The chain employs TRBV10-1 and TRBJ2-7; TRBD2 is a possible D gene (5 bases). CDR1 is WNHNN and CDR2 is SYGVQD in the germline V gene (reference sequence). Trimming pared 3 bases from V and 0 bases from J, leaving 12 bases between. This CDR3 has 15 residues. The CDR3 nucleotides are TGCGCCAGCAGTGAATTTTTGGGGAGCTCCTACGAGCAGTACTTC. Protein product: CASSEFLGSSYEQYF.

This chain uses TRBV28 with TRBJ1-2; D not resolved. The CDR3 has 15 residues. The V gene's germline CDR1 is MDHEN and CDR2 SYDVKM. V lost 4 bases and J lost 2, with 14 bases in between. The CDR3 here is CASSSSLGRNYGYTF. CDR3 DNA sequence: TGTGCCAGCAGTTCCTCCCTGGGGAGAAACTATGGCTACACCTTC.

This clone was counted once. This chain connects TRBV7-9 to TRBJ1-2; 7 nucleotides line up with TRBD1. Germline CDR1 SEHNR, CDR2 FQNEAQ (reference sequence). V gave up 5 bases and J gave up 4 bases; unmatched junction bases: 7. The CDR3 is 14 residues long. The CDR3 nucleotides read TGTGCCAGCAGCCCGCGACAGGGTCCCTATGGCTACACCTTC. It is translated as CASSPRQGPYGYTF.

The chain joins TRBV5-1 to TRBJ2-7, with D perhaps matching TRBD1 or TRBD2 (5 bases each). This CDR3 has 16 residues. The germline CDR1 and CDR2 sequences are SGHRS and YFSETQ. V was pared by 5 bases and J by 4 bases, with 22 bases between. The CDR3: CASSPGRTTGAYEQYF. The CDR3 DNA follows: TGCGCCAGCAGTCCAGGACGGACCACCGGGGCATACGAGCAGTACTTC. Combining the CDR3 with reference TRBV5-1 and TRBJ2-7 gives the whole variable domain KAGVTQTPRYLIKTRGQQVTLSCSPISGHRSVSWYQQTPGQGLQFLFEYFSETQRNKGNFPGRFSGRQFSNSRSEMNVSTLELGDSALYLCASSPGRTTGAYEQYFGPGTRLTVT.

V is TRBV6-5 and J is TRBJ2-1; 8 bases agree with TRBD1. This CDR3 is 13 amino acids long. The J segment lost 5 bases and the V segment lost 8 bases, leaving 5 bases of the junction unmatched. Germline CDR1 is MNHEY and CDR2 is SVGAGI. CDR3 DNA: TGTGCCAGCGGGCAGGGGGCACACAATGAGCAGTTCTTC. This sequence encodes CASGQGAHNEQFF.

V usage is TRBV28 and J usage is TRBJ2-7; D is perhaps TRBD2 (6 bases). Germline CDR1 reads MDHEN; CDR2 reads SYDVKM. The CDR3 consists of 14 residues. The V and J ends lost 7 bases and 3 bases respectively, with 16 bases between them. The CDR3 DNA follows: TGTGCCAGCACTCTATCCGGGAGCATCTACGAGCAGTACTTC. Its protein is CASTLSGSIYEQYF.